A single sample is the source of the 6 T cell receptor beta chains below, sequenced in a study of blood T cell repertoires in COVID-19. Measured with immunoSEQ multiplex PCR; TCRdb has only the in-frame clones, and not every one. The repertoire holds about 200,000 clones, with more than 65% as singletons. The sequenced sample consisted of PBMCs or T cells enriched from blood (not recorded which). Source of these receptors: a woman aged 45-59 years with acute COVID-19.

As to this clone: This sample also contains other DNA sequences that code for the same CDR3. This chain joins TRBV19 and TRBJ2-3; the match to TRBD2 covers 10 bases. This CDR3 has 14 residues. Germline CDR1 LNHDA, CDR2 SQIVND (reference sequence). V lost 9 bases to trimming and J lost 1 base; unmatched junction nucleotides: 4. CDR3 residues: CASSSGGGTDTQYF. CDR3 nucleotide sequence: TGTGCCAGCTCAAGCGGGGGGGGCACAGATACGCAGTATTTT.

The chain has TRBV4-1 and TRBJ2-2; 8 bases align to TRBD1. With V trimmed by 0 bases and J by 8 bases, 11 bases remained unmatched. The CDR3 contains 17 residues. Germline CDR1 is MGHRA and CDR2 is YSYEKL. CDR3 coding DNA: TGCGCCAGCAGCCAAGAGGTCGCGGCAGGGGGCATGGGGGAGCTGTTTTTT. Its protein is CASSQEVAAGGMGELFF.

V gene TRBV7-3 combines with J gene TRBJ1-1, with TRBD1 as a possible D gene (6 bases). CDR3 size: 16 residues. CDR1 is SGHTA, CDR2 FQGTGA, per germline. Between the trimmed V and J ends, which lost 5 bases and 3 bases, there was a span of 19 bases. The CDR3 nucleotides read TGTGCCAGCAGCACCAGTCGAGGGGGTAGGGACACTGAAGCTTTCTTT. Its protein is CASSTSRGGRDTEAFF.

A remark on this clone: At the DNA level, this CDR3 is encoded by other sequences in the same sample as well. V is TRBV6-1 and J is TRBJ2-7, with TRBD1 as a possible D gene (5 bases). This CDR3 has 14 residues. The germline V gene has CDR1 MNHNS and CDR2 SASEGT. V gave up 2 bases and J gave up 2 bases, with 10 bases separating them. The chain's CDR3 is CASSEMEQAYEQYV. The CDR3 nucleotides read TGTGCCAGCAGTGAAATGGAACAGGCCTACGAGCAGTACGTC.

The chain couples TRBV6-5 to TRBJ2-3; 7 positions agree with TRBD1. V gave up 5 bases and J gave up 5 bases; unmatched junction bases: 7. Germline V CDR1 and CDR2: MNHEY, SVGAGI. CDR3 length: 14 amino acids. The DNA for the CDR3 is TGTGCCAGCAGTCTTACAGGGGTTGGAGATACGCAGTATTTT. Protein product: CASSLTGVGDTQYF.

This sequence joins TRBV5-4 and TRBJ1-4; D unresolved. This CDR3 is 12 amino acids long. The germline gives CDR1 SGHNT, CDR2 YYREEE (reference sequence). V dropped 4 bases and J dropped 7 bases, with 8 bases sitting between them. Written as DNA, the CDR3 is TGTGCCAGCAGCCCGGGAGGTGAAAAACTGTTTTTT. The encoded protein is CASSPGGEKLFF.